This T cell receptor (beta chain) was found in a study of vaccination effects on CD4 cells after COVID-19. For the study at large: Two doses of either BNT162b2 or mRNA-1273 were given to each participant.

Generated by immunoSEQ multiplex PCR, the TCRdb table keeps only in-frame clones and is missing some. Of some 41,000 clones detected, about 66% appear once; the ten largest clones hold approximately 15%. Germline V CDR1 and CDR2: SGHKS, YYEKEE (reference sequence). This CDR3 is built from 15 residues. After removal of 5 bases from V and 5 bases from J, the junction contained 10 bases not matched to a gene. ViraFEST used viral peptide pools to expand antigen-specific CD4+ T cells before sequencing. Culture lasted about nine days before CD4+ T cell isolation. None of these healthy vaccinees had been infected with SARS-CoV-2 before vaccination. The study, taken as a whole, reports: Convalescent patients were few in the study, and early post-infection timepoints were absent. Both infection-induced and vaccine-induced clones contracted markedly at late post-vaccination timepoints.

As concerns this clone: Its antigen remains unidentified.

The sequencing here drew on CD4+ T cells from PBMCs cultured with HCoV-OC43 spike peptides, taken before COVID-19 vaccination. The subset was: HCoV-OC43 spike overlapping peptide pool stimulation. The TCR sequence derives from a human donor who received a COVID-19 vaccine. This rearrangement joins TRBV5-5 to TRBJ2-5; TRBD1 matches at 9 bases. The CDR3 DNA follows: TGTGCCAGCAGGTCCACAGGGGGCGCTACGGAGACCCAGTACTTC. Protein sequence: CASRSTGGATETQYF.